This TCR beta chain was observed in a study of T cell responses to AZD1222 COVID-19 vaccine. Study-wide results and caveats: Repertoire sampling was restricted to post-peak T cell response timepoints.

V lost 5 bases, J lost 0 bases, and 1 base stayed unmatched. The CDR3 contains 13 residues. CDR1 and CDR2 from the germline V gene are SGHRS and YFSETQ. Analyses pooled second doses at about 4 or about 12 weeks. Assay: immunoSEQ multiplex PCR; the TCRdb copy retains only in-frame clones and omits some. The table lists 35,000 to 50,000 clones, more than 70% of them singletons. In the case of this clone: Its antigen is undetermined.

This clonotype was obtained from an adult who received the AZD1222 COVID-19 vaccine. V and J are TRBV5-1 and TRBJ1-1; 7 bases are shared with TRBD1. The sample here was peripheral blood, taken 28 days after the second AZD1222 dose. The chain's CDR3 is CASRTGMNTEAFF. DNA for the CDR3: TGCGCCAGCAGGACAGGGATGAACACTGAAGCTTTCTTT.